This T cell receptor beta chain was documented in a study of blood T cell repertoires in COVID-19. Overall study: Acute and convalescent COVID-19 samples came from the United States, Italy and Spain. The cDNA or gDNA used as material had been derived from T cells, B-cell-depleted T cells, or PBMCs.

In this sample, this clone turned up a few times. Original processing notes: The assay estimated nucleated cells by amplifying reference gene primers. Sequencing used immunoSEQ multiplex PCR; TCRdb keeps in-frame clones, though not all of them. V, J and clone size reflect that table, while D and trimming were determined from the DNA. Among 90,000 to 150,000 clones listed, around 88% were seen once. What was sequenced was peripheral blood. The receptor comes from a human donor with acute or convalescent COVID-19. The donor label of this sample is uncertain.

This CDR3 is CASSLRGDGYTF. DNA for the CDR3: TGTGCCAGCAGCCTTCGCGGGGATGGCTACACCTTC. The chain links TRBV9 to TRBJ1-2; D is uncertain. The V and J ends lost 4 bases and 6 bases respectively, with 10 bases between them. The CDR3 is 12 amino acids. From germline, CDR1 is SGDLS and CDR2 YYNGEE.